The clone carrying this T cell receptor beta chain was observed a few times. Its specificity is unknown. The record originates from a study of response to subunit inactivated influenza vaccine. TCRdb called the RT-PCR reads again in MiXCR, with one record for every CDR3 protein. This sample yields about 700,000 distinct CDR3 sequences, of which about 15% are seen a single time; 5.5% to 8% belongs to the top ten. Points from the study as a whole: T cells newly recruited by each seasonal influenza vaccination are few, the authors suggested.

CDR1 is SQVTM and CDR2 is ANQGSEA in the germline V gene. V was pared by 8 bases and J by 2 bases, with 12 bases of the junction left unmatched. CDR3 length equals 16 residues. This clonotype was sampled from a man in his fifties who received an inactivated influenza vaccine. The rearrangement links TRBV29-1 to TRBJ2-1; 10 positions agree with TRBD1. The specimen was PBMCs from blood, collected 14 to 15 days before vaccination. CDR3 amino acids: CSTTKPGQGTYNEQFF. The CDR3 DNA reads TGCAGCACGACAAAACCGGGACAGGGGACCTACAATGAGCAGTTCTTC.